At least ten counts were recorded for the clone carrying this TCR beta chain. Its antigen remains unknown. The sample belongs to a study of T-cell reconstitution after alpha-beta-depleted transplantation in children. Preparation of the TCRbeta library was carried out with unique molecular identifiers. TCRdb re-called the PCR reads through MiXCR, storing one row per CDR3 protein. The sample yields 200,000 or so distinct CDR3 sequences, 5% to 7.5% seen once. Findings of the study overall: The authors attributed T-cell counts and diversity one year after transplant mostly to newly produced T cells.

The CDR3 runs 13 residues. Per the germline V gene, CDR1 is PRHDT and CDR2 is FYEKMQ (reference sequence). V lost 6 bases, J lost 0 bases, and 9 bases lay in between. The rearrangement joins TRBV13 to TRBJ2-7; unclear D gene. Sequenced material: PBMCs, taken before TCRalphabeta/CD19-depleted stem cell transplant. The TCR originated in a girl under three years old with combined immunodeficiency, due to receive a stem cell transplant. CDR3 nucleotide sequence: TGTGCCAGCAGTCCTATCCTCTCCTACGAGCAGTACTTC. Its translation is CASSPILSYEQYF.